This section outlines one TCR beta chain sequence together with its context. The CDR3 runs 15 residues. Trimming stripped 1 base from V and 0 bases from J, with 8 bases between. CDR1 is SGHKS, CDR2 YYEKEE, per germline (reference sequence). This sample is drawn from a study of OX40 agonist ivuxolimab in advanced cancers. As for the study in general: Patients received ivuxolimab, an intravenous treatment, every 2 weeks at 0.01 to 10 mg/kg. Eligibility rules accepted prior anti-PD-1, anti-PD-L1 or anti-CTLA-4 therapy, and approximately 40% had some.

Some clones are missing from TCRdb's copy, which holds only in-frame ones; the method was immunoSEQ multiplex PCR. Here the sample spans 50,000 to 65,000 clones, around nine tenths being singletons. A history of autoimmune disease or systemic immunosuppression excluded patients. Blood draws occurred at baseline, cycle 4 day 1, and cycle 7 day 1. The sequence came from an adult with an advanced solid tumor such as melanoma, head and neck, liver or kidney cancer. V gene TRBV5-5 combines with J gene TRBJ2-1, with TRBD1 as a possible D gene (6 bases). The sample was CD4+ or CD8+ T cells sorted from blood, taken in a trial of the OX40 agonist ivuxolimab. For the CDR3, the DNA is TGTGCCAGCAGCTTGCACAGGGACTCCTACAATGAGCAGTTCTTC. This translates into CASSLHRDSYNEQFF. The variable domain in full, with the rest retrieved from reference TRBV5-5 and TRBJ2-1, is DAGVTQSPTHLIKTRGQQVTLRCSPISGHKSVSWYQQVLGQGPQFIFQYYEKEERGRGNFPDRFSARQFPNYSSELNVNALLLGDSALYLCASSLHRDSYNEQFFGPGTRLTVL.